This T cell receptor (beta chain) is drawn from a study of CD8+ T cells in alopecia areata. Study background: A regimen of oral tofacitinib, 5 to 10 mg twice daily, was given to treated patients. Study-level points and caveats: Sequenced scalp T cells also include alphabeta T cells resident in normal skin.

The authors extracted RNA and reverse transcribed it into cDNA as the sequencing template. TCRdb's table, derived via immunoSEQ multiplex PCR, lists solely in-frame clones and lacks some. The sample lists some 150,000 clones; about 50% were seen once. Alopecia areata patients provided lesional scalp punch biopsies and peripheral blood, both collected for the study. J gave up 10 bases and V 4 bases, and 11 bases lay outside the gene matches. Germline CDR1 is GTSNPN and CDR2 is SVGIG (reference sequence). The CDR3 covers 15 residues. A word on this clone: Its specificity is not known.

The chain employs TRBV30 and TRBJ2-1, with 12 bases lining up with TRBD2. The source is a human donor with alopecia areata. This specimen consisted of CD8+ T cells sorted from blood, obtained at week 0. For the CDR3, the DNA is TGTGCCTGGAATCTACTAGCGGGGGGCTCTCAAGAGCAGTTCTTC. As protein: CAWNLLAGGSQEQFF.